This T cell receptor (beta chain) was identified in a study of blood T cell repertoires in COVID-19. Here immunoSEQ multiplex PCR was the method, and the copy in TCRdb shows in-frame clones only, minus some. The sample has 300,000 to 450,000 clones, approximately 90% seen once. This clone was counted a single time. V lost 6 bases, J lost 13 bases, and 12 bases stayed unmatched. Germline lookup yields CDR1 SGHTA and CDR2 FQGTGA. This CDR3 spans 14 amino acids. The TCR sequence derives from a woman aged 55-69 years with COVID-19, enrolled during active disease. The sequenced material came from peripheral blood. V usage is TRBV7-3 and J usage is TRBJ1-6; 7 bases match TRBD1. CDR3 nucleotide sequence: TGTGCCAGCAGGGCGGGACAGCCCGGTGAGCCCCTCCACTTT. Its translation is CASRAGQPGEPLHF.